A single sample is the source of the 7 T cell receptor beta chains below, sequenced in a study of blood T cells in healthy people across ages (dated by TCRdb to between 2014 and 2017). Libraries were built with 5' RACE. The instrument given in TCRdb is Illumina HiSeq 2500. A second PCR of roughly 7 to 11 cycles was performed with a sample-barcoded 5' primer and a J-beta primer mix. The public reads were run again by TCRdb, first through fastp at Q25 and then through MiXCR, and only productive beta chains were kept. A single entry per CDR3 protein holds the most common genes and DNA from its merged rows. The sample yields 540,000 or so distinct CDR3 sequences; under 30% were counted once. The ten largest clones take up 7.5% to 9% of the sample. The same sample was also studied in work on T cells of mothers and their children.

The sequencing input was blood. These receptors all come from a boy aged 5-17 years in good health.

The sample holds a few counts of this clonotype. The chain is built from TRBV7-2 and TRBJ2-3; D not certain. Germline loops: CDR1 SGHTA, CDR2 FQGNSA. CDR3 size: 15 residues. V lost 1 base, J lost 3 bases, and 11 bases lay in between. The CDR3 is CASSLVVEPTDTQYF. In DNA, the CDR3 is TGTGCCAGCAGCTTAGTAGTGGAACCTACAGATACGCAGTATTTT. Full variable domain (rest looked up from reference TRBV7-2 and TRBJ2-3): GAGVSQSPSNKVTEKGKDVELRCDPISGHTALYWYRQSLGQGLEFLIYFQGNSAPDKSGLPSDRFSAERTGGSVSTLTIQRTQQEDSAVYLCASSLVVEPTDTQYFGPGTRLTVL.

The rearrangement links TRBV12-3 or TRBV12-4 to TRBJ1-3, with D uncertain. This CDR3 is built from 13 residues. The V end lost 5 bases, the J end lost 5 bases, and 10 bases lay between the germline ends. The CDR3 loop is CASSRPARNTIYF. The CDR3 DNA reads as TGTGCCAGCAGTCGGCCAGCCCGAAACACCATATATTTT.

The rearrangement uses TRBV11-2 and TRBJ1-1, with a tentative D call TRBD1 (6 bases). The V gene lost 1 base and the J gene lost 7 bases, with 19 bases spanning the gap. Germline V lookup: CDR1 SGHAT, CDR2 FQNNGV. This CDR3 is 16 amino acids long. For the CDR3, the DNA is TGTGCCAGCAGCTTAGGGGGGGCCGACCGCCTCATTGAAGCTTTCTTT. Translating gives CASSLGGADRLIEAFF.

The gene calls are TRBV29-1 and TRBJ2-3; 10 bases are a match to TRBD2. The length of the CDR3 is 17 residues. V lost 3 bases, J lost 1 base, and 10 bases stayed unmatched. The germline CDR1 and CDR2 sequences are SQVTM and ANQGSEA. For the CDR3, the DNA is TGCAGCGTTGAGGGCAGCGGGAGGGCCCTGGGCACAGATACGCAGTATTTT. Translation: CSVEGSGRALGTDTQYF.

J is TRBJ2-4 and V is TRBV11-2; D is ambiguous. V gave up 4 bases and J gave up 0 bases, with 13 bases separating them. CDR3 size: 16 residues. Germline assignment: CDR1 SGHAT and CDR2 FQNNGV. The DNA for the CDR3 is TGTGCCAGCAGCTCCACGATGAGTCAAGCCAAAAACATTCAGTACTTC. Translating it yields CASSSTMSQAKNIQYF.

The CDR3 sequence is CASVGSGNEQFF. DNA of the CDR3: TGTGCCAGCGTAGGGTCGGGCAATGAGCAGTTCTTC. This rearrangement joins TRBV6-1 to TRBJ2-1, with D hard to call. CDR3 length: 12 amino acids. Trimming stripped 8 bases from V and 6 bases from J, with 11 bases between. The germline CDR1 and CDR2 sequences are MNHNS and SASEGT.

As to this clonotype: One junction end disagrees with the germline gene, perhaps due to a read error. The chain employs TRBV25-1 and TRBJ1-6, with 8 nucleotides matching TRBD1. This CDR3 is 17 amino acids long. Germline V gene sequence: CDR1 MGHDK, CDR2 SYGVNS. For the CDR3, the DNA is TGTGCCATCAGTGAATGGTTCGACAGGGGCCTTAATTCACCCCTCCACTTT. This gives the protein CAISEWFDRGLNSPLHF. Together with reference TRBV25-1 and TRBJ1-6, the CDR3 gives the full variable domain: EADIYQTPRYLVIGTGKKITLECSQTMGHDKMYWYQQDPGMELHLIHYSYGVNSTEKGDLSSESTVSRIRTEHFPLTLESARPSHTSQYLCAISEWFDRGLNSPLHFGNGTRLTVT.